The 5 T cell receptor beta chains listed next were all sequenced from one sample in a study of blood T cell repertoires in COVID-19. Sequenced by immunoSEQ multiplex PCR; TCRdb stores in-frame clones only, minus some. The repertoire holds more than 200,000 clones, with around 83% as singletons. Source material: peripheral blood. These TCRs come from a woman older than 75 with COVID-19, enrolled during active disease.

The chain links TRBV10-1 to TRBJ1-1; 8 bases are a match to TRBD1. The CDR3 runs 14 residues. Germline CDR1 and CDR2: WNHNN and SYGVQD (reference sequence). V shed 6 bases and J 2 bases; nucleotides not matched to a gene: 5. The DNA of the CDR3 is TGCGCCAGCAGCGGGACAGGATCTAACACTGAAGCTTTCTTT. Translating gives CASSGTGSNTEAFF.

The rearrangement links TRBV6-1 to TRBJ2-7; no definite D call. CDR3 length equals 12 residues. The germline V and J ends were trimmed by 2 bases and 8 bases, with 10 bases remaining between them. Germline CDR1 and CDR2: MNHNS and SASEGT. The CDR3 loop is CASSERGFKQYF. The CDR3 DNA follows: TGTGCCAGCAGTGAACGCGGTTTCAAGCAGTACTTC.

The V call is TRBV5-4, the J call TRBJ1-3, with 9 bases matching TRBD1. The CDR3 has 14 amino acids. With 4 bases clipped from V and 4 bases from J, the junction kept 3 bases outside the gene matches. Germline CDR1 reads SGHNT; CDR2 reads YYREEE (reference sequence). The CDR3 sequence: CASSGQGSGNTIYF. The DNA of the CDR3 is TGTGCCAGCAGCGGACAGGGGTCCGGAAACACCATATATTTT.

This clone was picked up many times. V is TRBV19 and J is TRBJ1-5, with TRBD1 matching over 7 bases. V lost 8 bases and J lost 9; bases outside the gene matches: 7. The germline V gene has CDR1 LNHDA and CDR2 SQIVND (reference sequence). The CDR3 sequence is 12 residues long. This CDR3 is CASQGESWPQHF. In DNA form, the CDR3 reads TGTGCCAGTCAGGGGGAGAGTTGGCCCCAGCATTTT.

The V call is TRBV27, the J call TRBJ2-1, with 10 bases that match TRBD2. V lost 2 bases and J lost 5; bases outside the gene matches: 3. Germline V gene data show CDR1 as MNHEY and CDR2 as SMNVEV (reference sequence). The CDR3 runs to 15 residues. The CDR3 sequence: CASSLRTSGHNEQFF. The CDR3 DNA follows: TGTGCCAGCAGTTTAAGGACTAGCGGCCACAATGAGCAGTTCTTC.